This T cell receptor (beta chain) emerged from a study of T cells in Graves' hyperthyroidism and ophthalmopathy. The study's findings and limits: Most clonotypes that expanded in the thyroid above 0.001 also showed up in blood.

Fresh peripheral blood, 10 ml, yielded the PBMCs. Notes on this clonotype: What it binds is unknown.

There were TCR beta CDR3 regions amplified from RNA transcripts. The primer set for the first-round RT-PCR of the TCR CDR3 was HTBI. TCRdb itself ran the multiplex PCR reads through MiXCR, one entry per CDR3 protein. This sample has about 420,000 distinct CDR3 sequences, with around 13% found just once. Source material: blood. The TCR was taken from a woman younger than 30 with Graves' hyperthyroidism.

CDR3 sequence reads: CASSYRDEKLFF. DNA for the CDR3: TGTGCCAGCAGCTACAGGGATGAAAAACTGTTTTTT. The rearrangement links TRBV5-6 to TRBJ1-4, with D possibly being TRBD1 (6 bases). The germline V and J ends were trimmed by 3 bases and 6 bases, with 6 bases remaining between them. This CDR3 is built from 12 residues. In germline, CDR1 is SGHDT, CDR2 YYEEEE. Based on the CDR3 plus reference TRBV5-6 and TRBJ1-4, the full variable domain is DAGVTQSPTHLIKTRGQQVTLRCSPKSGHDTVSWYQQALGQGPQFIFQYYEEEERQRGNFPDRFSGHQFPNYSSELNVNALLLGDSALYLCASSYRDEKLFFGSGTQLSVL.